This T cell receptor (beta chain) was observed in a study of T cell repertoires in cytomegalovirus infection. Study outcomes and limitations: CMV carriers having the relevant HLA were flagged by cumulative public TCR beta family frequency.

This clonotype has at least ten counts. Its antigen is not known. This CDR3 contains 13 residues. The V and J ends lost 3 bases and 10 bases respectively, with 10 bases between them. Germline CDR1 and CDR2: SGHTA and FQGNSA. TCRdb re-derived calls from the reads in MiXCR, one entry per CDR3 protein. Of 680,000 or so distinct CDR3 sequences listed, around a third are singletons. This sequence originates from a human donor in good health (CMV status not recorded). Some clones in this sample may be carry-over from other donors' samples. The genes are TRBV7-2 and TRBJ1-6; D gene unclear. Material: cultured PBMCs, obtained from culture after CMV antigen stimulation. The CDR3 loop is CASSFEKRSPLHF. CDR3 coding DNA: TGTGCCAGCAGCTTTGAAAAGAGGTCACCCCTCCACTTT. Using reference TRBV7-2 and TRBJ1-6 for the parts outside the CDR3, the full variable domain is GAGVSQSPSNKVTEKGKDVELRCDPISGHTALYWYRQSLGQGLEFLIYFQGNSAPDKSGLPSDRFSAERTGGSVSTLTIQRTQQEDSAVYLCASSFEKRSPLHFGNGTRLTVT.